This T cell receptor (beta chain) was documented in a study of PD-1 blockade in classical Hodgkin lymphoma. Some clones are missing from TCRdb's copy, which holds only in-frame ones; the method was immunoSEQ multiplex PCR. The data show tens of thousands of clones, 70% to 75% seen once. Each patient experienced a relapse that followed autologous stem cell transplantation, and brentuximab vedotin exposure varied. The TCR originated in a human donor with classical Hodgkin lymphoma. The sequences come from peripheral blood mononuclear cells (PBMCs), collected before the second cycle of nivolumab.

CDR3 in DNA: TGTGCCAGCAGCACCACAGGGTTAGGTTACACCGGGGAGCTGTTTTTT. Translated: CASSTTGLGYTGELFF. This chain joins TRBV13 and TRBJ2-2; D may be TRBD1 (6 bases). The CDR3 totals 16 residues. Trimming took 5 bases from V and 3 from J, leaving 16 bases between them. The germline V gene encodes CDR1 PRHDT and CDR2 FYEKMQ (reference sequence).